Following are 25 T cell receptor beta chains from one sample sequenced in a study of lymphopenia after photon versus proton radiotherapy. Data came from immunoSEQ multiplex PCR; TCRdb stores just in-frame clones and leaves some out. The table includes roughly 63,000 clones, roughly 83% detected once. Sample: peripheral blood, taken from a patient treated with proton-based radiotherapy. The receptors were sampled from a man aged 55 to 69 with pancreatic cancer.

This clone was detected once. CDR3 coding DNA: TGCGCCAGCAGTGATGGGGGGCGAATTAATGAAAAACTGTTTTTT. This encodes CASSDGGRINEKLFF. The chain employs TRBV10-2 and TRBJ1-4; maybe TRBD1 (6 bases). Germline CDR1 and CDR2: WSHSY and SAAADI. The V end was cut by 3 bases, the J end by 4 bases, with 12 bases between. The CDR3 contains 15 residues.

V is TRBV7-2 and J is TRBJ2-2, with 11 bases that match TRBD2. Germline V gene lookup returns CDR1 SGHTA and CDR2 FQGNSA. This CDR3 region has 18 residues. The trim removed 5 bases at V and 0 bases at J, leaving 8 bases unmatched. This CDR3 is CASSKVAGGIANTGELFF. The DNA for the CDR3 is TGTGCCAGCAGCAAGGTAGCGGGAGGGATCGCGAACACCGGGGAGCTGTTTTTT.

CDR3 residues: CASSPSRSYGYTF. The CDR3, as DNA: TGTGCCAGCAGCCCCAGCCGGAGCTATGGCTACACCTTC. The gene calls are TRBV7-8 and TRBJ1-2; unclear D gene. Looked up from germline, CDR1 is SGHVS and CDR2 is FQNEAQ. The CDR3 runs to 13 residues. V dropped 5 bases and J dropped 4 bases, with 11 bases sitting between them.

This chain uses TRBV2 with TRBJ1-1; D not resolved. Germline CDR1 is SNHLY and CDR2 is FYNNEI. Trimming took off 4 bases at V and 7 bases at J, with 7 bases between the two ends. The length of the CDR3 is 11 residues. The CDR3 DNA reads TGTGCCAGCAGTGTAAAATATGAAGCTTTCTTT. It codes for CASSVKYEAFF.

This clone came up a few times. The chain combines TRBV25-1 with TRBJ2-1, with 8 bases identical to TRBD1. V shed 4 bases and J 7 bases; nucleotides not matched to a gene: 6. Looked up from germline, CDR1 is MGHDK and CDR2 is SYGVNS. This CDR3 comprises 14 residues. CDR3 amino acids: CASSAQGAHNEQFF. The CDR3 nucleotides read TGTGCCAGCAGTGCCCAGGGGGCACATAATGAGCAGTTCTTC.

V gene TRBV10-3 combines with J gene TRBJ2-7; 7 bases agree with TRBD1. Unmatched junction bases numbered 6, after V lost 2 bases and J lost 5 bases. Per the germline V gene, CDR1 is ENHRY and CDR2 is SYGVKD. There are 14 residues in the CDR3. CDR3 residues: CAISERQGYHEQYF. The DNA for the CDR3 is TGTGCCATCAGTGAGAGACAGGGTTACCACGAGCAGTACTTC.

The rearrangement joins TRBV28 to TRBJ2-7; D could derive from TRBD1 or TRBD2 (5 bases each). V was trimmed by 8 bases and J by 6 bases, leaving 17 bases between them. The germline CDR1 and CDR2 sequences are MDHEN and SYDVKM. The CDR3 totals 13 residues. This chain's CDR3 is CASSGTGLREQYF. For the CDR3, the DNA is TGTGCCAGCTCCGGGACGGGTCTACGCGAGCAGTACTTC.

The rearrangement uses TRBV18 and TRBJ1-3; 7 bases line up with TRBD1. V dropped 5 bases and J dropped 3; count of bases not matched to a gene: 10. The CDR3 contains 16 residues. CDR1 KGHSH and CDR2 LQKENI come from the germline V gene. The CDR3 region is CASSTVKGARGNTIYF. For the CDR3, the DNA is TGTGCCAGCTCAACGGTGAAGGGGGCGCGTGGAAACACCATATATTTT.

The CDR3 DNA is TGTGCCAGCAGCTTAGGGACAGGGTTTGATACGCAGTATTTT. Protein product: CASSLGTGFDTQYF. This chain uses TRBV7-9 with TRBJ2-3; 8 nucleotides agree with TRBD1. This CDR3 contains 14 residues. Germline CDR1 is SEHNR and CDR2 is FQNEAQ (reference sequence). The V segment lost 1 base and the J segment 6 bases; nucleotides outside the gene matches: 3. The whole variable domain, filled in from reference TRBV7-9 and TRBJ2-3, reads DTGVSQNPRHKITKRGQNVTFRCDPISEHNRLYWYRQTLGQGPEFLTYFQNEAQLEKSRLLSDRFSAERPKGSFSTLEIQRTEQGDSAMYLCASSLGTGFDTQYFGPGTRLTVL.

This clone was seen a few times. The chain couples TRBV5-5 to TRBJ2-7; 7 nucleotides match TRBD1. The CDR3 length is 12 residues. CDR1 and CDR2 from the germline V gene are SGHKS and YYEKEE (reference sequence). The V segment lost 6 bases and the J segment 5 bases; nucleotides outside the gene matches: 5. The CDR3 DNA follows: TGTGCCAGCATCGGTGGGACAGACGAGCAGTACTTC. Protein sequence: CASIGGTDEQYF. Combining the CDR3 with reference TRBV5-5 and TRBJ2-7 gives the whole variable domain DAGVTQSPTHLIKTRGQQVTLRCSPISGHKSVSWYQQVLGQGPQFIFQYYEKEERGRGNFPDRFSARQFPNYSSELNVNALLLGDSALYLCASIGGTDEQYFGPGTRLTVT.

This chain links TRBV29-1 with TRBJ2-5; D not certain. Germline V gives CDR1 SQVTM, CDR2 ANQGSEA. CDR3 length: 13 residues. V was shortened by 4 bases and J by 1 base, with 10 bases between the two germline ends. The CDR3 DNA is TGCAGCGTTGCGAAGGACCCCCAAGAGACCCAGTACTTC. Its protein product is CSVAKDPQETQYF.

The CDR3 sequence: CASSLEGQMNTEAFF. The CDR3 nucleotides are TGTGCCAGCAGCTTAGAGGGACAGATGAACACTGAAGCTTTCTTT. The chain carries TRBV7-9 and TRBJ1-1, with 7 bases identical to TRBD1. V shed 1 base, J shed 0 bases, and the junction held 2 bases outside the gene matches. CDR3 length: 15 residues. Germline CDR1 SEHNR, CDR2 FQNEAQ (reference sequence).

The chain combines TRBV9 with TRBJ2-1, with 14 bases aligning to TRBD2. CDR3 size: 15 residues. The germline V gene has CDR1 SGDLS and CDR2 YYNGEE. The V and J ends lost 3 bases and 11 bases, in that order; junction bases with no gene match: 7. In DNA form, the CDR3 reads TGTGCCAGCAGCGCCGGGACTAGCGGGAGCCGAAAGCAGTTCTTC. Its translation is CASSAGTSGSRKQFF.

The V call is TRBV4-3, the J call TRBJ2-7; D perhaps matches TRBD2 (6 bases). CDR1 and CDR2 from the germline V gene are LGHNA and YSLEER. The ends were cut back, 1 base at V and 3 bases at J, with 13 bases in the middle. The CDR3 loop spans 15 amino acids. CDR3 DNA sequence: TGCGCCAGCAGCCAAGGACTAGGAAGTTTCTACGAGCAGTACTTC. The encoded protein is CASSQGLGSFYEQYF.

V and J are TRBV4-1 and TRBJ1-1, with D perhaps TRBD1 (6 bases). The V gene lost 6 bases and the J gene lost 4 bases, with 15 bases spanning the gap. The CDR3 runs 14 residues. Germline CDR1 is MGHRA and CDR2 is YSYEKL. In nucleotides, the CDR3 is TGCGCCAGCAGGTCCCAGGGGATGGGCACTGAAGCTTTCTTT. Amino acid sequence: CASRSQGMGTEAFF.

This chain joins TRBV4-1 and TRBJ1-6; 7 bases align to TRBD1. The CDR3 is 15 amino acids. Germline V gene lookup returns CDR1 MGHRA and CDR2 YSYEKL. The ends lost 5 bases at V and 17 bases at J; junction bases unmatched: 18. CDR3 DNA: TGCGCCAGCAGCGAAGGGACGACAGGGAGGGAACGTTTCCACTTT. This encodes CASSEGTTGRERFHF.

This sequence joins TRBV28 and TRBJ1-2, with D possibly being TRBD1 (5 bases). The CDR3 loop spans 14 amino acids. Germline CDR1 is MDHEN and CDR2 is SYDVKM. V lost 2 bases and J lost 8, with 15 bases in between. The CDR3 is CASSLGGDNGGYTF. In DNA form, the CDR3 reads TGTGCCAGCAGTTTAGGGGGAGACAACGGCGGCTACACCTTC.

In its sample, this clone was seen a few times. The gene calls are TRBV27 and TRBJ2-1; a possible D gene is TRBD2 (6 bases). The length of the CDR3 is 14 residues. Germline loops: CDR1 MNHEY, CDR2 SMNVEV (reference sequence). V dropped 8 bases and J dropped 0 bases, with 11 bases sitting between them. The CDR3 loop reads CASSSVNSYNEQFF. In DNA form, the CDR3 reads TGTGCCAGCTCTAGCGTGAACTCCTACAATGAGCAGTTCTTC.

CDR3: CASSLSVQRLNTEAFF. DNA of the CDR3: TGTGCCAGCAGTTTATCGGTTCAGAGGTTGAACACTGAAGCTTTCTTT. This sequence joins TRBV27 and TRBJ1-1; D is unclear. V was clipped by 0 bases and J by 0 bases, with 11 bases between them. Germline assignment: CDR1 MNHEY and CDR2 SMNVEV (reference sequence). The CDR3 extends over 16 amino acids.

Comment on this clone: Other DNA variants within this sample encode the same CDR3. For the CDR3, the DNA is TGCAGCGTGAGAGGTAGCACAGATACGCAGTATTTT. Protein product: CSVRGSTDTQYF. The genes are TRBV29-1 and TRBJ2-3; D call uncertain. This CDR3 comprises 12 residues. Germline V CDR1 and CDR2: SQVTM, ANQGSEA. V was clipped by 6 bases and J by 0 bases, with 7 bases between them.

V is TRBV7-9 and J is TRBJ2-5, with D possibly TRBD1 on 7 matching bases. Trimming took off 7 bases at V and 4 bases at J, with 16 bases between the two ends. The CDR3 has 14 amino acids. Germline V gives CDR1 SEHNR, CDR2 FQNEAQ (reference sequence). The CDR3 loop reads CASTPGAGGETQYF. CDR3 DNA: TGTGCCAGCACCCCGGGGGCAGGGGGAGAGACCCAGTACTTC. Looking up the rest from reference TRBV7-9 and TRBJ2-5 gives the full variable domain: DTGVSQNPRHKITKRGQNVTFRCDPISEHNRLYWYRQTLGQGPEFLTYFQNEAQLEKSRLLSDRFSAERPKGSFSTLEIQRTEQGDSAMYLCASTPGAGGETQYFGPGTRLLVL.

The chain joins TRBV12-1 to TRBJ2-7; TRBD2, the table's D call, was not compared with the DNA. TRBV12-1 is a pseudogene segment. The CDR3 is 15 residues long. CDR3 nucleotides: TGTGCCAGCAGCGCCGGGACTAGCGGCTCCTACGAGCAGTACTTC. Residues: CASSAGTSGSYEQYF.

V and J are TRBV15 and TRBJ2-3; D is undetermined. The V gene lost 0 bases and the J gene lost 3 bases, with 4 bases spanning the gap. Germline V lookup: CDR1 LNHNV, CDR2 YYDKDF (reference sequence). The CDR3 is 13 amino acids. The chain's CDR3 is CATSRDQTDTQYF. In DNA, the CDR3 is TGTGCCACCAGCAGAGATCAGACAGATACGCAGTATTTT.

The chain links TRBV30 to TRBJ1-5, with D unclear. Trimming cost V 1 base and J 0 bases, with 7 bases left between them. The CDR3 runs 14 residues. Germline V gene sequence: CDR1 GTSNPN, CDR2 SVGIG (reference sequence). The CDR3 DNA sequence: TGTGCCTGGAGTGCTACAGTTAGCAATCAGCCCCAGCATTTT. Its protein product is CAWSATVSNQPQHF.

With regard to this clone: Germline and junction disagree at one end, which may indicate a read error. This chain joins TRBV28 and TRBJ2-7; D possibly matches TRBD1 or TRBD2 (6 bases each). Germline values: CDR1 MDHEN, CDR2 SYDVKM. The CDR3 consists of 13 residues. CDR3 amino acids: CATSSGGSDEQYF. CDR3 DNA sequence: TGTGCCACCTCTTCCGGGGGCTCCGACGAGCAGTACTTC.